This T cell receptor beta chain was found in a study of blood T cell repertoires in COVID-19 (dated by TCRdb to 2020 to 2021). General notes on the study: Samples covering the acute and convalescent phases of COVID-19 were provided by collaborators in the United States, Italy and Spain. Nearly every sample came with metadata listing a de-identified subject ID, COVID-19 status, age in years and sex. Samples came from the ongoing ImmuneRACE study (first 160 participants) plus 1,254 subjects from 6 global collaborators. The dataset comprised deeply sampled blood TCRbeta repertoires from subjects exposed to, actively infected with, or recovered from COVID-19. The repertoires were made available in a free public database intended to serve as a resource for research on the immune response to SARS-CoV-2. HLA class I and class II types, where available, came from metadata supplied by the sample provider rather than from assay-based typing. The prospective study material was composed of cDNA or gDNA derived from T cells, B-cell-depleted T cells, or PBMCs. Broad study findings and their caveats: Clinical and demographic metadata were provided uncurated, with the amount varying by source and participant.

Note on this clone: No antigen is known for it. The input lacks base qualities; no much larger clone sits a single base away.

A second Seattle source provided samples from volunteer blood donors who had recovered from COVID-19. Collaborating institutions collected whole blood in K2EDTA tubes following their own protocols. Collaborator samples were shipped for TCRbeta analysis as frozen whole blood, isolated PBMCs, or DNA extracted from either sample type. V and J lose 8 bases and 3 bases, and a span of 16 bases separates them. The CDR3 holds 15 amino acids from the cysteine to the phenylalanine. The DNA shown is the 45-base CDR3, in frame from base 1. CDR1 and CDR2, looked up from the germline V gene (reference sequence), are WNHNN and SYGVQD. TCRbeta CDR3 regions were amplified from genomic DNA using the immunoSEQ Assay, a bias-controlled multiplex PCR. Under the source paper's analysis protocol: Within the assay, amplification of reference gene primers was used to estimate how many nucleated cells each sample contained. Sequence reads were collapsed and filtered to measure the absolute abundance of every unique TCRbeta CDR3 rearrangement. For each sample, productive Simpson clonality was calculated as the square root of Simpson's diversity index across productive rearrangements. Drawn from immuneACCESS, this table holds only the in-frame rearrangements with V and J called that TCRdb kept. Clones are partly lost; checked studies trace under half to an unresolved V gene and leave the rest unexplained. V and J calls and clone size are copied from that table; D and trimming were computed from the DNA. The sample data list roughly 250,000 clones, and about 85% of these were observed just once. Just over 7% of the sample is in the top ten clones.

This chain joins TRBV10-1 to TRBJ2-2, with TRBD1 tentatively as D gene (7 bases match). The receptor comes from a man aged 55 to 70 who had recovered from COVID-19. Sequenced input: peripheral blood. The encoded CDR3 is CASQGGPADTGELFF. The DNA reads TGCGCCAGCCAGGGGGGTCCCGCGGACACCGGGGAGCTGTTTTTT.